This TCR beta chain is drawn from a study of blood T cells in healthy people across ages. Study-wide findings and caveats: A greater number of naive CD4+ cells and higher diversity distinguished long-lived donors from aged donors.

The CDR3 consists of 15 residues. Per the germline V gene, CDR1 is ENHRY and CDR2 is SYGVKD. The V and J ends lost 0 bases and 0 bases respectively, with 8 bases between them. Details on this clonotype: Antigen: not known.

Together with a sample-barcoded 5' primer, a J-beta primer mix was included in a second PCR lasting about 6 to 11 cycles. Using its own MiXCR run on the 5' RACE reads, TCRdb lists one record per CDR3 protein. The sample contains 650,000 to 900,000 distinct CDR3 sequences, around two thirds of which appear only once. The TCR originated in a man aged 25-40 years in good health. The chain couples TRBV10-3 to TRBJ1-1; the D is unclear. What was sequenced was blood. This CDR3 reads CAISESWAVNTEAFF. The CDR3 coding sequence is TGTGCCATCAGTGAGTCATGGGCAGTGAACACTGAAGCTTTCTTT.